This T cell receptor beta chain was retrieved from a study of shared clonotypes between healthy human individuals. The method was immunoSEQ multiplex PCR; TCRdb's version includes in-frame clones alone and lacks a portion of them. Here the sample spans some 2,500,000 clones, around 90% being singletons. Germline values: CDR1 SGDLS, CDR2 YYNGEE. After removal of 0 bases from V and 8 bases from J, the junction contained 8 bases not matched to a gene. CDR3 size: 15 residues. The gene calls are TRBV9 and TRBJ2-1; 7 bases are shared with TRBD2. The receptor's source is a man between 18 and 29 years old in good health. Some clones in this sample may be carry-over from other donors' samples. Sample: naive CD4+ T cells from PBMCs. Subset: CD45RA+ positively selected. The CDR3 DNA reads TGTGCCAGCAGCGTAGGGAGGGAGGGAAGACATGAGCAGTTCTTC. It translates to CASSVGREGRHEQFF.